Following are 18 T cell receptor beta chains from one sample sequenced in a study of blood T cell repertoires in COVID-19. Measured with immunoSEQ multiplex PCR; TCRdb has only the in-frame clones, and not every one. This table has around 97,000 clones, more than 75% appearing once. Sequences were obtained from peripheral blood. These receptors were collected from a human donor in a cohort sampled during active COVID-19.

The chain carries TRBV3-1 (or the pseudogene TRBV3-2) and TRBJ1-1; D remains ambiguous. This CDR3 contains 12 residues. Germline V gene lookup returns CDR1 LGHDT and CDR2 YNNKEL (reference sequence). The V and J ends lost 3 bases and 9 bases respectively, with 11 bases between them. CDR3 nucleotides: TGTGCCAGCAGCCAGGCCGGGATTCAAGCTTTCTTT. This sequence encodes CASSQAGIQAFF.

The chain recombines TRBV13 with TRBJ1-2; D gene uncertain. V lost 5 bases and J 8 bases, leaving 12 bases between the germline ends. The CDR3 has 12 amino acids. CDR1 and CDR2 (germline): PRHDT, FYEKMQ (reference sequence). The chain's CDR3 is CASSREDLGYTF. CDR3 nucleotides: TGTGCCAGCAGCCGAGAGGATTTGGGCTACACCTTC.

The chain has TRBV3-1 (or the pseudogene TRBV3-2) and TRBJ1-2, with D maybe TRBD1 (5 bases). CDR3 length equals 14 residues. Germline V gene sequence: CDR1 LGHDT, CDR2 YNNKEL (reference sequence). Trimming cost V 1 base and J 2 bases, with 8 bases left between them. CDR3 loop: CASSQVAGNYGYTF. Here the CDR3 DNA reads TGTGCCAGCAGCCAAGTCGCAGGGAACTATGGCTACACCTTC.

The sample holds a few counts of this clone. This chain links TRBV5-1 with TRBJ2-7; TRBD2 agrees at 11 bases. Germline V gives CDR1 SGHRS, CDR2 YFSETQ. The CDR3 contains 13 residues. J lost 2 bases, V lost 7 bases, and 2 bases had no gene match. CDR3 coding DNA: TGCGCCAGCGCACTAGCGGGGGCCTACGAGCAGTACTTC. Residues: CASALAGAYEQYF.

The chain is built from TRBV28 and TRBJ1-3; no reliable D call. This CDR3 is 14 amino acids long. Trimming shortened V by 2 bases and J by 4 bases, and 9 bases separated the two germline ends. Germline V CDR1 and CDR2: MDHEN, SYDVKM. The CDR3 coding sequence is TGTGCCAGCAGTTTAAGAGAATCGGGAAACACCATATATTTT. Protein product: CASSLRESGNTIYF.

In DNA form, the CDR3 reads TGTGCCAGCAGCCGACCAGGGAATAATTCACCCCTCCACTTT. It encodes CASSRPGNNSPLHF. The chain combines TRBV28 with TRBJ1-6; possible D gene TRBD1, 5 bases. Germline V gene data show CDR1 as MDHEN and CDR2 as SYDVKM. The CDR3 is 14 amino acids. V was clipped by 6 bases and J by 5 bases, with 11 bases between them.

On this clone: The same CDR3 arises from other DNA sequences in this sample as well. This rearrangement joins TRBV29-1 to TRBJ2-2; 8 positions agree with TRBD1. The V gene end was trimmed by 6 bases and the J gene end by 4 bases; junction bases not matched to a gene: 4. Per germline, CDR1 SQVTM and CDR2 ANQGSEA. This CDR3 spans 13 amino acids. CDR3 nucleotides: TGCAGCGTAAATACAGGGGGCACCGGGGAGCTGTTTTTT. This sequence encodes CSVNTGGTGELFF.

The sample holds one count of this clone. The V call is TRBV19, the J call TRBJ2-7; a weak D match, TRBD2 (7 bases). Trimming stripped 3 bases from V and 1 base from J, with 13 bases between. Germline assignment: CDR1 LNHDA and CDR2 SQIVND (reference sequence). This CDR3 is 15 amino acids long. CDR3 region: CASSIGGGSSYEQYF. DNA of the CDR3: TGTGCCAGTAGTATTGGGGGCGGGAGTTCCTACGAGCAGTACTTC.

CDR3 sequence (DNA): TGTGCCAGCAGTGAAGTGCTAGCGGGAGTGGGGAGCCACGAGCAGTACTTC. Encoded protein: CASSEVLAGVGSHEQYF. This rearrangement joins TRBV2 to TRBJ2-7; 10 nucleotides match TRBD2. Germline V gene sequence: CDR1 SNHLY, CDR2 FYNNEI. Germline trimming cut 1 base from V and 5 bases from J; bases unmatched to any gene: 11. There are 17 residues in the CDR3.

This clone has only one observation. This chain joins TRBV6-6 and TRBJ1-2, with TRBD1 matching 9 bases. CDR1 MNHNY and CDR2 SVGAGI come from the germline V gene (reference sequence). The trim removed 5 bases at V and 4 bases at J, leaving 8 bases unmatched. The CDR3 contains 15 residues. The CDR3 region has the DNA TGTGCCAGCAGTCCACCGGGACAGGGATTCTATGGCTACACCTTC. Amino acids: CASSPPGQGFYGYTF.

The genes are TRBV7-9 and TRBJ2-1; 9 nucleotides align to TRBD1. The germline V gene encodes CDR1 SEHNR and CDR2 FQNEAQ (reference sequence). Losses at the gene ends were 5 bases for V and 5 bases for J; bases not matched to a gene: 4. The CDR3 spans 14 residues. CDR3 region: CASSPWDRDNEQFF. CDR3 DNA: TGTGCCAGCAGCCCGTGGGACAGGGACAATGAGCAGTTCTTC.

The chain is built from TRBV5-5 and TRBJ2-7; D is perhaps TRBD2 (5 bases). The germline V gene has CDR1 SGHKS and CDR2 YYEKEE (reference sequence). V shed 3 bases and J shed 4 bases, with 20 bases lying between them. This CDR3 region has 16 residues. The chain's CDR3 is CASSSKISPEVYEQYF. DNA of the CDR3: TGTGCCAGCAGCTCAAAAATAAGCCCGGAGGTTTACGAGCAGTACTTC.

CDR3 protein: CASTIDSYGYTF. As DNA, the CDR3 is TGTGCCAGCACTATCGACAGCTATGGCTACACCTTC. The V call is TRBV5-4, the J call TRBJ1-2, with a weak D call TRBD1 (5 bases). Per the germline V gene, CDR1 is SGHNT and CDR2 is YYREEE (reference sequence). The CDR3 extends over 12 amino acids. The germline V and J ends were trimmed by 6 bases and 4 bases, with 10 bases remaining between them. The full variable domain, rest sourced from reference TRBV5-4 and TRBJ1-2, is ETGVTQSPTHLIKTRGQQVTLRCSSQSGHNTVSWYQQALGQGPQFIFQYYREEENGRGNFPPRFSGLQFPNYSSELNVNALELDDSALYLCASTIDSYGYTFGSGTRLTVV.

The rearrangement uses TRBV7-8 and TRBJ1-1; D perhaps matches TRBD1 (5 bases). The V gene's germline CDR1 is SGHVS and CDR2 FQNEAQ. The CDR3 contains 14 residues. Between the trimmed V and J ends, which lost 5 bases and 8 bases, there was a span of 18 bases. The CDR3 bases are TGTGCCAGCAGCAACACTGCAGGGTACGGCGAAGCTTTCTTT. Its translation: CASSNTAGYGEAFF. The full variable domain, in which reference TRBV7-8 and TRBJ1-1 provide the parts outside the CDR3, is GAGVSQSPRYKVAKRGQDVALRCDPISGHVSLFWYQQALGQGPEFLTYFQNEAQLDKSGLPSDRFFAERPEGSVSTLKIQRTQQEDSAVYLCASSNTAGYGEAFFGQGTRLTVV.

The rearrangement uses TRBV5-1 and TRBJ1-3; 8 nucleotides align to TRBD1. The trim removed 5 bases at V and 4 bases at J, leaving 2 bases unmatched. The germline gives CDR1 SGHRS, CDR2 YFSETQ. This CDR3 spans 13 amino acids. The CDR3 here is CASRTGDGNTIYF. The CDR3 DNA sequence: TGCGCCAGCAGGACAGGGGACGGAAACACCATATATTTT.

This chain joins TRBV28 and TRBJ1-6; D possibly corresponds to TRBD1 (6 bases). The CDR3 runs 15 residues. From germline, CDR1 is MDHEN and CDR2 SYDVKM. The V gene lost 5 bases and the J gene lost 7 bases, with 15 bases spanning the gap. CDR3 amino acids: CASSKPTGMNSPLHF. As DNA, the CDR3 is TGTGCCAGCAGTAAACCGACAGGAATGAATTCACCCCTCCACTTT. The whole variable domain, filled in from reference TRBV28 and TRBJ1-6, reads DVKVTQSSRYLVKRTGEKVFLECVQDMDHENMFWYRQDPGLGLRLIYFSYDVKMKEKGDIPEGYSVSREKKERFSLILESASTNQTSMYLCASSKPTGMNSPLHFGNGTRLTVT.

The chain joins TRBV27 to TRBJ2-3; 10 bases map to TRBD1. V shed 0 bases, J shed 3 bases, and the junction held 3 bases outside the gene matches. Germline V gives CDR1 MNHEY, CDR2 SMNVEV (reference sequence). The CDR3 totals 16 residues. The CDR3 nucleotides are TGTGCCAGCAGTTTATCCTGGACAGGGGGAACAGATACGCAGTATTTT. Its translation is CASSLSWTGGTDTQYF.

The J gene is TRBJ2-3, the V gene TRBV29-1, with D uncertain. Trimming took off 2 bases at V and 6 bases at J, with 9 bases between the two ends. Germline CDR1 is SQVTM and CDR2 is ANQGSEA. The CDR3 has 12 amino acids. The CDR3 spells CSVETVRDTQYF. For the CDR3, the DNA is TGCAGCGTTGAAACCGTGAGGGATACGCAGTATTTT.